A single sample is the source of the 14 T cell receptor beta chains below, sequenced in a study of cytomegalovirus exposure and HLA in healthy donors. PCR was performed using 60 Vbeta and 13 Jbeta primers. The protocol was immunoSEQ multiplex PCR, while the TCRdb copy is restricted to in-frame clones and leaves out a portion. The sample shows about 130,000 clones, 70% to 85% of them seen only once. Sample: PBMCs. The receptors come from a boy between 2 and 10 years old in good health and CMV-seronegative.

V usage is TRBV18 and J usage is TRBJ1-5; D is unresolved. V lost 1 base and J 5 bases, leaving 15 bases between the germline ends. This CDR3 is 16 amino acids long. Germline V lookup: CDR1 KGHSH, CDR2 LQKENI. The CDR3 region is CASSPLPWTADQPQHF. The CDR3 nucleotides are TGTGCCAGCTCACCACTCCCCTGGACTGCCGATCAGCCCCAGCATTTT.

In its sample, this clone was seen a few times. The rearrangement joins TRBV2 to TRBJ2-1; maybe TRBD2 (5 bases). CDR1 and CDR2 from the germline V gene are SNHLY and FYNNEI. There are 15 residues in the CDR3. Trimming left V 2 bases short and J 5 bases short, with 13 bases between. CDR3 loop: CASSELREIDNEQFF. The CDR3 nucleotides read TGTGCCAGCAGTGAATTGAGGGAAATTGACAATGAGCAGTTCTTC.

The V call is TRBV6-5, the J call TRBJ2-2; 7 bases map to TRBD1. The CDR3 length is 14 residues. V lost 5 bases, J lost 1 base, and 1 base stayed unmatched. The germline V gene has CDR1 MNHEY and CDR2 SVGAGI. The CDR3 region has the DNA TGTGCCAGCAGTCGGACAGGGAACACCGGGGAGCTGTTTTTT. Amino acids: CASSRTGNTGELFF.

V is TRBV4-1 and J is TRBJ2-2, with a weak D call TRBD2 (6 bases). The CDR3 runs 17 residues. V was shortened by 3 bases and J by 1 base, with 15 bases between the two germline ends. The V gene's germline CDR1 is MGHRA and CDR2 YSYEKL. The DNA for the CDR3 is TGCGCCAGCAGCCAGGGGTCATGGGAGGTGAACACCGGGGAGCTGTTTTTT. Residues: CASSQGSWEVNTGELFF.

As to this clone: A much larger clone lies a single base off, so this may be a read error. This chain connects TRBV6-4 to TRBJ2-1; TRBD2 is a possible D gene (6 bases). There are 14 residues in the CDR3. Germline V lookup: CDR1 MRHNA, CDR2 SNTAGT. Trimming pared 5 bases from V and 0 bases from J, leaving 8 bases between. The chain's CDR3 is CASSNGSSYNEQFF. As DNA, the CDR3 is TGTGCCAGCAGTAACGGGAGCTCCTACAATGAGCAGTTCTTC.

The V call is TRBV6-5, the J call TRBJ1-5; D possibly corresponds to TRBD1 (6 bases). Germline V CDR1 and CDR2: MNHEY, SVGAGI. The V gene lost 5 bases and the J gene lost 5 bases, with 13 bases spanning the gap. The CDR3 consists of 14 residues. The CDR3 loop is CASSQTGTHQPQHF. The CDR3 nucleotides read TGTGCCAGCAGTCAAACAGGGACCCATCAGCCCCAGCATTTT.

This sequence joins TRBV2 and TRBJ2-1; D remains ambiguous. The germline V and J ends were trimmed by 1 base and 6 bases, with 7 bases remaining between them. Germline CDR1 reads SNHLY; CDR2 reads FYNNEI. The CDR3 loop spans 13 amino acids. CDR3 DNA sequence: TGTGCCAGCAGTGAAGGACTGGGCAATGAGCAGTTCTTC. Its protein product is CASSEGLGNEQFF.

The chain joins TRBV27 to TRBJ1-6, with D possibly TRBD1 on 5 matching bases. Trimming removed 3 bases from V and 6 bases from J, with 15 bases in between. The CDR3 has 16 residues. Germline V gene sequence: CDR1 MNHEY, CDR2 SMNVEV (reference sequence). The CDR3 DNA sequence: TGTGCCAGCAGTTTGGGGACGGGACTCCCTAATTCACCCCTCCACTTT. Translation gives CASSLGTGLPNSPLHF.

The CDR3 bases are TGTGCCAGCAGCTTAGGTGGACAGGGCCTTTACACGCAGTATTTT. Its protein product is CASSLGGQGLYTQYF. This chain links TRBV13 with TRBJ2-3; 8 nucleotides line up with TRBD1. Germline CDR1 is PRHDT and CDR2 is FYEKMQ (reference sequence). Unmatched junction bases numbered 8, after V lost 0 bases and J lost 9 bases. This CDR3 has 15 residues.

V gene TRBV6-1 combines with J gene TRBJ1-5; the match to TRBD1 covers 11 bases. Germline CDR1 is MNHNS and CDR2 is SASEGT. With V trimmed by 8 bases and J by 7 bases, 7 bases remained unmatched. This CDR3 is built from 14 residues. This chain's CDR3 is CASGDRGERQPQHF. The CDR3, as DNA: TGTGCCAGCGGGGACAGGGGGGAGCGGCAGCCCCAGCATTTT.

This sequence joins TRBV11-1 and TRBJ1-5; D ambiguous. This CDR3 is built from 15 residues. Trimming pared 5 bases from V and 4 bases from J, leaving 15 bases between. CDR1 and CDR2 from the germline V gene are SGHAT and FQDESV (reference sequence). CDR3 DNA sequence: TGTGCCAGCAGCCCGTCGAGAGGGATGAATCAGCCCCAGCATTTT. As protein: CASSPSRGMNQPQHF.

The chain employs TRBV19 and TRBJ1-1, with 7 bases that match TRBD1. Germline trimming cut 3 bases from V and 0 bases from J; bases unmatched to any gene: 4. The CDR3 is 15 amino acids. Germline loops: CDR1 LNHDA, CDR2 SQIVND (reference sequence). The CDR3 region is CASSIGQALNTEAFF. CDR3 DNA: TGTGCCAGTAGTATTGGACAGGCATTGAACACTGAAGCTTTCTTT.

This clone was seen only once. The rearrangement links TRBV9 to TRBJ1-1; D is perhaps TRBD1 (6 bases). Germline CDR1 and CDR2: SGDLS and YYNGEE. The germline V and J ends were trimmed by 4 bases and 2 bases, with 18 bases remaining between them. The length of the CDR3 is 16 residues. The CDR3 DNA is TGTGCCAGCAGCTCCTCTACGGGGGGGGCCAACACTGAAGCTTTCTTT. Its protein is CASSSSTGGANTEAFF.

This CDR3 reads CASSSNLNTEAFF. CDR3 bases: TGTGCCAGCAGCTCAAACTTGAACACTGAAGCTTTCTTT. The genes are TRBV9 and TRBJ1-1, with D hard to call. V lost 4 bases and J 0 bases, leaving 7 bases between the germline ends. The germline V gene has CDR1 SGDLS and CDR2 YYNGEE. This CDR3 has 13 residues.